This T cell receptor (beta chain) stems from a study of blood T cell repertoires in COVID-19 (dated by TCRdb to about 2020). Broadly, across the study: Samples from collaborators originated in the United States, Italy and Spain and spanned both the acute and convalescent phases of COVID-19. Where HLA class I and class II types were available, the types were taken from metadata supplied by the sample provider, not from assay-based typing. Sample metadata almost always included a de-identified subject ID, COVID-19 status, age in years and sex. The repertoires were made available in a free public database intended to serve as a resource for research on the immune response to SARS-CoV-2. The samples were drawn from two sources: the first 160 participants of the ongoing ImmuneRACE study, and 1,254 subjects contributed by 6 global collaborators. The material from the prospective study consisted of cDNA or gDNA derived from T cells, B-cell-depleted T cells, or PBMCs. Subjects who had been exposed to COVID-19, were actively infected with it, or had recovered from it provided the deeply sampled blood TCRbeta repertoires that made up the dataset. Summary of the overall study and its limitations: The quantity of clinical and demographic metadata differed by source and by participant and was supplied without curation.

One collaborating source in Seattle enrolled patients during active infection and followed them longitudinally through the course of disease. The collaborating institutions used their own protocols to collect whole blood in K2EDTA tubes. For TCRbeta analysis, collaborator samples were shipped as frozen whole blood, as isolated PBMCs, or as DNA extracted from either sample type. Reading the germline V gene (reference sequence) gives CDR1 MNHNY and CDR2 SVGAGI. Counted from cysteine to phenylalanine, this CDR3 has 13 amino acids. Just CDR3 DNA is preserved here, 39 bases in frame from base 1. Relative to germline, V is missing 7 bases and J is missing 7 bases, with 6 bases of the junction outside any gene match. In regard to this clone: Its antigen target is currently unknown. Base qualities are not provided; no much larger clone lies one nucleotide away.

TCRbeta CDR3 regions were amplified from genomic DNA using the immunoSEQ Assay, a bias-controlled multiplex PCR. The authors' analysis ran thus. Within the assay, amplification of reference gene primers was used to estimate how many nucleated cells each sample contained. To quantify the absolute abundance of each unique TCRbeta CDR3 rearrangement, sequence reads were collapsed and filtered. For each sample, productive Simpson clonality was calculated as the square root of Simpson's diversity index across productive rearrangements. The source is immuneACCESS, and TCRdb retained only in-frame sequences with V and J called. Part of the clones is not carried over; for the studies checked, unresolved V genes explain less than half of this, and the remainder is unexplained. The D gene and trimming were derived from the DNA, and the V and J assignments and clone size from that table. For this sample the table gives fewer than 450,000 clones, of which 88% were detected only once. 5.5% to 7.5% of the sample lies in the top ten.

The sequence is built from TRBV6-6 and TRBJ2-4, with 8 bases in between that match TRBD1. Sequencing was done on a sample of peripheral blood. The receptor comes from a woman in her 70s with COVID-19, enrolled during active disease. The DNA is as follows: TGTGCCAGCACCCTCGGACAGGGCAACATTCAGTACTTC. Its protein reads: CASTLGQGNIQYF.